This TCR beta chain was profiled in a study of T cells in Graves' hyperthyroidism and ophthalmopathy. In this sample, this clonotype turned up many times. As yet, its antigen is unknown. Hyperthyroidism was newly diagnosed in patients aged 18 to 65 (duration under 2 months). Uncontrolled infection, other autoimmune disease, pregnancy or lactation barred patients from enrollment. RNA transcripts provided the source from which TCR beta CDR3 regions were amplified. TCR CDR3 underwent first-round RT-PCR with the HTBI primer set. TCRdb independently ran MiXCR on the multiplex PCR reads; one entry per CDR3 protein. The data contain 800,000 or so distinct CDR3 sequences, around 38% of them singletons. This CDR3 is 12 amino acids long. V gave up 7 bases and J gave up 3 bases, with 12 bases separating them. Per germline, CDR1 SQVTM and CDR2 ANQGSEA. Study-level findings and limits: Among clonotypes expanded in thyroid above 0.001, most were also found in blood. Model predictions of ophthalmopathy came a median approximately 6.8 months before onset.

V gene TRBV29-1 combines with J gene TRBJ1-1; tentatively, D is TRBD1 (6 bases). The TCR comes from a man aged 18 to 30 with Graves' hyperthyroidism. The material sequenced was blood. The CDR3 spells CSGTGTYTEAFF. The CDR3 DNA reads TGCAGCGGTACAGGGACCTACACTGAAGCTTTCTTT. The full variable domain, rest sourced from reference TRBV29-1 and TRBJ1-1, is SAVISQKPSRDICQRGTSLTIQCQVDSQVTMMFWYRQQPGQSLTLIATANQGSEATYESGFVIDKFPISRPNLTFSTLTVSNMSPEDSSIYLCSGTGTYTEAFFGQGTRLTVV.